A single sample gave rise to the 6 T cell receptor beta chains below, sequenced in a study of blood T cell repertoires in COVID-19. Measured with immunoSEQ multiplex PCR; TCRdb has only the in-frame clones, and not every one. The table has approximately 210,000 clones, 88% seen once; the top ten hold under 15%. Sequenced: PBMCs or T cells enriched from blood (not recorded which). These receptors were taken from a woman in her 50s with acute COVID-19.

V and J are TRBV5-1 and TRBJ1-3, with TRBD1 matching over 8 bases. The germline V gene encodes CDR1 SGHRS and CDR2 YFSETQ. V dropped 2 bases and J dropped 1; count of bases not matched to a gene: 2. The CDR3 runs to 15 residues. The CDR3 reads CASSLQGESGNTIYF. DNA of the CDR3: TGCGCCAGCAGCTTACAGGGGGAGTCTGGAAACACCATATATTTT.

In this sample, this clone turned up a few times. The V call is TRBV11-2, the J call TRBJ2-7; D uncertain. The V end was cut by 5 bases, the J end by 4 bases, with 9 bases between. Germline V CDR1 and CDR2: SGHAT, FQNNGV. This CDR3 region has 12 residues. CDR3 loop: CASSIGRYEQYF. The CDR3 coding sequence is TGTGCCAGCAGCATAGGGCGGTACGAGCAGTACTTC.

This clone showed up just a few times. The J gene is TRBJ1-3, the V gene TRBV5-6, with D hard to call. The CDR3 runs 13 residues. V lost 3 bases and J 4 bases, leaving 8 bases between the germline ends. Germline CDR1 is SGHDT and CDR2 is YYEEEE. The DNA for the CDR3 is TGTGCCAGCAGCTCGGGTCTCGGAAACACCATATATTTT. Amino acids: CASSSGLGNTIYF.

The chain has TRBV7-3 and TRBJ2-3; D might be TRBD2 (5 bases). Looked up from germline, CDR1 is SGHTA and CDR2 is FQGTGA. The CDR3 length is 14 residues. The V gene lost 5 bases and the J gene lost 2 bases, with 11 bases spanning the gap. CDR3 region: CASSLSGFTDTQYF. CDR3 in DNA: TGTGCCAGCAGCCTCAGCGGATTCACAGATACGCAGTATTTT.

The chain links TRBV12-3 or TRBV12-4 to TRBJ2-7; D remains unclear. V shed 1 base and J shed 3 bases, with 7 bases lying between them. This CDR3 has 13 residues. The CDR3 protein is CASSLGPLYEQYF. CDR3 in DNA: TGTGCCAGCAGTTTAGGGCCCCTCTACGAGCAGTACTTC.

This chain joins TRBV7-6 and TRBJ2-5; perhaps TRBD2 as D (6 bases). Germline V gene sequence: CDR1 SGHVS, CDR2 FNYEAQ. Between the trimmed V and J ends, which lost 1 base and 5 bases, there was a span of 14 bases. This CDR3 contains 15 residues. The CDR3 loop is CASSLGPTGRETQYF. The CDR3 DNA reads TGTGCCAGCAGCTTAGGCCCCACGGGGAGGGAGACCCAGTACTTC. Complete variable domain (other parts from reference TRBV7-6 and TRBJ2-5): GAGVSQSPRYKVTKRGQDVALRCDPISGHVSLYWYRQALGQGPEFLTYFNYEAQQDKSGLPNDRFSAERPEGSISTLTIQRTEQRDSAMYRCASSLGPTGRETQYFGPGTRLLVL.